This TCR beta chain was documented in a study of blood T cell repertoires in COVID-19. Turning to the study itself: Some COVID-19 samples were acute and others convalescent; all came from the United States, Italy and Spain.

In the authors' workflow: Reference gene primer amplification gave estimated nucleated cell counts. TCRdb keeps only in-frame clones here, not all; method: immunoSEQ multiplex PCR. V and J calls and clone size come straight from that table; D and trimming were deduced from the DNA. In the table there are more than 250,000 clones, around 89% of which are singletons. Germline lookup yields CDR1 KGHDR and CDR2 SFDVKD. Trimming cost V 3 bases and J 6 bases, with 13 bases left between them. CDR3 length equals 14 residues. The chain uses TRBV24-1 and TRBJ1-2, with D tentatively TRBD1 (5 bases). The specimen was peripheral blood. The source of this sequence is a woman aged 45-65 years with COVID-19, enrolled during active disease. DNA for the CDR3: TGTGCCACCAGTGATGTCGGAGGGGCGCATGGCTACACCTTC. The encoded protein is CATSDVGGAHGYTF.